The present T cell receptor (beta chain) was sequenced within a study of response to subunit inactivated influenza vaccine. Only a few counts were recorded for this clonotype. V lost 7 bases to trimming and J lost 4 bases, with 10 bases between them. The CDR3 totals 11 residues. Germline V gene sequence: CDR1 SQVTM, CDR2 ANQGSEA. TCRdb analysed the RT-PCR reads with MiXCR anew, one entry per CDR3 protein. The data contain about 480,000 distinct CDR3 sequences, 11% of them singletons. The chain recombines TRBV29-1 with TRBJ1-2; D unresolved. Source: PBMCs from blood, taken roughly 46 days after vaccination. The sequence was collected from a man aged 50-60 years who received an inactivated influenza vaccine. CDR3 protein: CSASRAYGYTF. The DNA of the CDR3 is TGCAGCGCTTCACGGGCCTATGGCTACACCTTC.